This T cell receptor beta chain appears in the sequencing data of a study of T cell responses to AZD1222 COVID-19 vaccine. Study-wide findings and caveats: White British donors predominated, females outnumbered males, and clonal diversity was possibly underestimated.

Libraries were prepared by immunoSEQ multiplex PCR; TCRdb keeps only in-frame clonotypes and omits some of them. The sample consists of 160,000 or so clones, 92% of them appearing once. In the case of this clone: The antigen is unknown.

The germline V gene encodes CDR1 KGHSH and CDR2 LQKENI. This CDR3 contains 16 residues. J gave up 5 bases and V 1 base, and 6 bases lay outside the gene matches. The sequence was collected from an adult in good health. The chain couples TRBV18 to TRBJ2-2, with 8 bases that match TRBD1. Sequencing was performed on peripheral blood, taken on day 0 of MenACWY control vaccination. CDR3 in amino acids: CASSPLGQGETGELFF. In DNA, the CDR3 is TGTGCCAGCTCACCACTTGGACAGGGAGAGACCGGGGAGCTGTTTTTT.